A single sample is the source of the 16 T cell receptor beta chains below, sequenced in a study of CD8 T cells in ankylosing spondylitis. TCRdb re-analysed the 5' RACE reads in MiXCR, keeping a single row per CDR3 protein. Of 310,000 or so distinct CDR3 sequences listed, 15% to 20% are singletons. Sequencing input: blood, either unsorted or a sorted T cell fraction (not recorded which). The receptors shown here come from a male donor with ankylosing spondylitis or in good health (not recorded which).

The sample holds a few counts of this clonotype. The V gene is TRBV12-3 or TRBV12-4, the J gene TRBJ2-7; tentative D call: TRBD2 (6 bases). There are 13 residues in the CDR3. The germline V and J ends were trimmed by 4 bases and 7 bases, with 14 bases remaining between them. The CDR3 DNA sequence: TGTGCCAGCAGTTACGGAGGGGTGGAGGAGCAGTACGTC. It specifies CASSYGGVEEQYV.

This clonotype has a handful of counts. J is TRBJ2-7 and V is TRBV21-1. TRBV21-1 is described as a pseudogene. The CDR3 has 13 amino acids. This CDR3 reads CASSKDRWYEQYV. CDR3 coding DNA: TGTGCCAGCAGCAAAGACCGGTGGTACGAGCAGTACGTC.

V and J are TRBV9 and TRBJ2-3; TRBD2 is a possible D gene (5 bases). Germline V lookup: CDR1 SGDLS, CDR2 YYNGEE. The V end was cut by 4 bases, the J end by 2 bases, with 17 bases between. The CDR3 sequence is 16 residues long. The CDR3 coding sequence is TGTGCCAGCAGCCCAACGGGAAGTTTAGACACAGATACGCAGTATTTT. This encodes CASSPTGSLDTDTQYF.

This chain joins TRBV5-1 and TRBJ2-2, with 11 bases fitting TRBD2. Germline lookup yields CDR1 SGHRS and CDR2 YFSETQ. Trimming removed 4 bases from V and 0 bases from J; junction bases left unmatched: 5. The CDR3 has 17 residues. CDR3 protein: CASSTGLAAANTGELFF. DNA for the CDR3: TGCGCCAGCAGCACGGGACTAGCGGCTGCGAACACCGGGGAGCTGTTTTTT. The whole variable domain, filled in from reference TRBV5-1 and TRBJ2-2, reads KAGVTQTPRYLIKTRGQQVTLSCSPISGHRSVSWYQQTPGQGLQFLFEYFSETQRNKGNFPGRFSGRQFSNSRSEMNVSTLELGDSALYLCASSTGLAAANTGELFFGEGSRLTVL.

This clonotype was observed a handful of times. The rearrangement uses TRBV5-1 and TRBJ2-1; tentatively, D is TRBD2 (6 bases). Per the germline V gene, CDR1 is SGHRS and CDR2 is YFSETQ. The CDR3 runs 11 residues. V shed 4 bases and J shed 14 bases, with 13 bases lying between them. Here the CDR3 reads CASSLGTREFF. In DNA, the CDR3 is TGCGCCAGCAGCCTCGGGACTCGGGAGTTCTTC.

The chain links TRBV3-1 to TRBJ2-3, with TRBD1 as a possible D gene (5 bases). V lost 3 bases to trimming and J lost 0 bases, with 10 bases between them. The CDR3 runs 15 residues. The V gene's germline CDR1 is LGHDT and CDR2 YNNKEL (reference sequence). DNA of the CDR3: TGTGCCAGCAGCCAGCAGACAGCTAGCACAGATACGCAGTATTTT. Translation gives CASSQQTASTDTQYF.

The J gene is TRBJ2-3, the V gene TRBV5-4, with D unresolved. Germline lookup yields CDR1 SGHNT and CDR2 YYREEE (reference sequence). Deletions cut 3 bases from V and 0 bases from J, with 11 bases between. This CDR3 spans 15 amino acids. CDR3 loop: CASSSRLGSTDTQYF. As DNA, the CDR3 is TGTGCCAGCAGCTCAAGACTGGGTAGCACAGATACGCAGTATTTT.

This clonotype was counted many times. The V gene is TRBV7-3, the J gene TRBJ2-5, with 8 bases lining up with TRBD1. Germline-derived CDR1 and CDR2 are SGHTA and FQGTGA. CDR3 length equals 14 residues. The ends lost 6 bases at V and 2 bases at J; junction bases unmatched: 5. The CDR3 sequence: CASSLGTGQETQYF. CDR3 coding DNA: TGTGCCAGCAGTCTTGGGACAGGACAAGAGACCCAGTACTTC.

This clonotype has more than one count but fewer than ten. This chain uses TRBV7-6 with TRBJ2-1; 9 bases are a match to TRBD2. The V gene's germline CDR1 is SGHVS and CDR2 FNYEAQ. The V gene end was trimmed by 1 base and the J gene end by 9 bases; junction bases not matched to a gene: 7. The CDR3 totals 15 residues. The CDR3 protein is CASSLVGSGGGEQFF. The CDR3 DNA reads as TGTGCCAGCAGCTTAGTCGGTAGCGGGGGAGGTGAGCAGTTCTTC. The variable domain in full, completed from reference TRBV7-6 and TRBJ2-1, reads GAGVSQSPRYKVTKRGQDVALRCDPISGHVSLYWYRQALGQGPEFLTYFNYEAQQDKSGLPNDRFSAERPEGSISTLTIQRTEQRDSAMYRCASSLVGSGGGEQFFGPGTRLTVL.

This clonotype was recorded many times. The chain is built from TRBV29-1 and TRBJ2-3; 8 nucleotides align to TRBD1. Trimming removed 6 bases from V and 0 bases from J; junction bases left unmatched: 11. Germline V CDR1 and CDR2: SQVTM, ANQGSEA. The CDR3 runs to 16 residues. CDR3 DNA sequence: TGCAGCGTGAAGGGGACAGGTTCGGTCAGCACAGATACGCAGTATTTT. It specifies CSVKGTGSVSTDTQYF.

This clonotype was found a few times. The rearrangement uses TRBV29-1 and TRBJ1-2, with 8 bases fitting TRBD1. Looked up from germline, CDR1 is SQVTM and CDR2 is ANQGSEA. The CDR3 extends over 12 amino acids. The V gene end was trimmed by 6 bases and the J gene end by 4 bases; junction bases not matched to a gene: 4. DNA for the CDR3: TGCAGCGTGCGGACAGGGCTCTATGGCTACACCTTC. Translation gives CSVRTGLYGYTF.

Only a few counts were recorded for this clonotype. This rearrangement joins TRBV20-1 to TRBJ2-4; D gene ambiguous. Per the germline V gene, CDR1 is DFQATT and CDR2 is SNEGSKA (reference sequence). There are 14 residues in the CDR3. Trimming cost V 1 base and J 0 bases, with 7 bases left between them. CDR3 region: CSARGGLAKNIQYF. CDR3 DNA sequence: TGCAGTGCTAGAGGGGGTCTAGCCAAAAACATTCAGTACTTC.

This clonotype has just a few counts. The chain combines TRBV12-3 or TRBV12-4 with TRBJ2-1; either TRBD1 or TRBD2 may supply D (5 bases each). V was shortened by 8 bases and J by 8 bases, with 16 bases between the two germline ends. This CDR3 spans 13 amino acids. The CDR3 nucleotides read TGTGCCAGCCAGAGGGCGTGGGGCGATGAGCAGTTCTTC. Translated: CASQRAWGDEQFF.

In its sample, this clonotype was seen a few times. The genes are TRBV12-3 or TRBV12-4 and TRBJ2-2; 8 bases agree with TRBD1. The ends lost 3 bases at V and 4 bases at J; junction bases unmatched: 4. The CDR3 totals 15 residues. The CDR3 region has the DNA TGTGCCAGCAGTTTCTTACAGGGGGTCACCGGGGAGCTGTTTTTT. Translating it yields CASSFLQGVTGELFF.

The V gene is TRBV7-9, the J gene TRBJ2-1; D not resolved. Germline CDR1 and CDR2: SEHNR and FQNEAQ (reference sequence). The V and J ends lost 5 bases and 3 bases respectively, with 17 bases between them. CDR3 length: 16 residues. CDR3 in amino acids: CASSPNIEQNYNEQFF. CDR3 bases: TGTGCCAGCAGCCCCAATATTGAGCAGAACTACAATGAGCAGTTCTTC.

The chain couples TRBV9 to TRBJ1-2; 8 bases are shared with TRBD1. Germline trimming cut 3 bases from V and 5 bases from J; bases unmatched to any gene: 6. Germline CDR1 SGDLS, CDR2 YYNGEE. The CDR3 spans 14 residues. The CDR3 region has the DNA TGTGCCAGCAGCGCGACGACAGGGGTATATGGCTACACCTTC. Translated: CASSATTGVYGYTF.